Below, 4 T cell receptor beta chains from the same sample are listed, as sequenced in a study of CD8+ T cells in alopecia areata. Isolated RNA was reverse transcribed into cDNA used as the sequencing template. TCRdb keeps only in-frame clones here, not all; method: immunoSEQ multiplex PCR. The sample lists some 220,000 clones, about 50% seen once, with 1.6% in the top ten. Described treatment: oral pan-JAK inhibitor, 5-10 mg twice daily. The sequenced sample was CD4+ T cells sorted from blood, obtained at week 4, from a patient treated with tofacitinib. The receptors derive from a human donor with alopecia areata.

The chain has TRBV10-2 and TRBJ1-4; a possible D gene is TRBD1 (6 bases). Germline V gene lookup returns CDR1 WSHSY and CDR2 SAAADI. The CDR3 is 14 residues long. Trimming removed 5 bases at V and 6 bases at J, with 13 bases between. The CDR3 reads CASSPRGGDEKLFF. The CDR3 coding sequence is TGCGCCAGCAGTCCCAGGGGCGGCGATGAAAAACTGTTTTTT.

The gene calls are TRBV30 and TRBJ1-6; TRBD1 might be the D (5 bases). V shed 0 bases and J shed 6 bases, with 9 bases lying between them. The CDR3 is 14 residues long. Per the germline V gene, CDR1 is GTSNPN and CDR2 is SVGIG (reference sequence). The CDR3 nucleotides read TGTGCCTGGAGTGTGGGGCGGACTAATTCACCCCTCCACTTT. As protein: CAWSVGRTNSPLHF.

Concerning this clone itself: The same CDR3 can be traced to other DNA sequences in this sample. The rearrangement uses TRBV7-2 and TRBJ2-7; D is undetermined. The CDR3 is 11 amino acids. Between the trimmed V and J ends, which lost 2 bases and 3 bases, there was a span of 2 bases. Germline CDR1 and CDR2: SGHTA and FQGNSA. The CDR3 sequence is CASSLNYEQYF. The CDR3, as DNA: TGTGCCAGCAGCTTAAACTACGAGCAGTACTTC.

This clone has just a few counts. The rearrangement links TRBV14 to TRBJ2-3, with a weak D call TRBD2 (6 bases). The CDR3 spans 15 residues. Germline CDR1 reads SGHDN; CDR2 reads FVKESK. V dropped 4 bases and J dropped 0 bases, with 11 bases sitting between them. Here the CDR3 reads CASSRPGLSTDTQYF. The DNA of the CDR3 is TGTGCCAGCAGCCGGCCGGGACTTAGCACAGATACGCAGTATTTT.